These 27 T cell receptor beta chains were all obtained from the same sample, sequenced in a study of shared clonotypes between healthy human individuals. Positively selected for CCR7, the CD45RO-negative cells used as naive CD8 cells excluded terminally differentiated effector memory CD45RA+ cells. Sequenced by immunoSEQ multiplex PCR; TCRdb stores in-frame clones only, minus some. This sample has about 680,000 clones, with around 90% found just once. Sequences were obtained from naive CD8+ T cells sorted from blood. The origin of the receptors is a man aged 25 to 40 in good health.

The chain recombines TRBV27 with TRBJ2-5; a possible D gene is TRBD2 (5 bases). Germline V gives CDR1 MNHEY, CDR2 SMNVEV (reference sequence). The CDR3 length is 14 residues. Trimming took off 6 bases at V and 5 bases at J, with 16 bases between the two ends. The CDR3 loop reads CASREEWPEETQYF. The CDR3 DNA reads as TGTGCCAGCAGGGAGGAGTGGCCCGAGGAGACCCAGTACTTC.

This clone turned up a few times. A read error may be the cause here, since a much bigger clone is one base away. The same CDR3 arises from other DNA sequences in this sample as well. J is TRBJ2-7 and V is TRBV6-1, with 12 bases aligning to TRBD2. Germline assignment: CDR1 MNHNS and CDR2 SASEGT. The trim removed 0 bases at V and 4 bases at J, leaving 1 base unmatched. This CDR3 is 15 amino acids long. The CDR3 DNA is TGTGCCAGCAGTGAAGCGACTAGCGGGAGTTACGAGCAGTACTTC. This encodes CASSEATSGSYEQYF.

This chain links TRBV19 with TRBJ1-1, with D perhaps matching TRBD1 (6 bases). The V gene's germline CDR1 is LNHDA and CDR2 SQIVND (reference sequence). V was shortened by 2 bases and J by 1 base, with 11 bases between the two germline ends. This CDR3 comprises 15 residues. CDR3 region: CASSITGNTNTEAFF. The CDR3 DNA follows: TGTGCCAGTAGTATAACAGGGAATACGAACACTGAAGCTTTCTTT.

This clone has only one observation. The CDR3 loop reads CASSFHSSGANVLTF. DNA of the CDR3: TGTGCCAGCAGTTTTCATAGCTCTGGGGCCAACGTCCTGACTTTC. The chain couples TRBV28 to TRBJ2-6; D is undetermined. The CDR3 covers 15 residues. Looked up from germline, CDR1 is MDHEN and CDR2 is SYDVKM. V lost 3 bases, J lost 0 bases, and 6 bases lay in between.

The rearrangement links TRBV2 to TRBJ2-4; 11 positions agree with TRBD2. The CDR3 spans 20 residues. The ends lost 2 bases at V and 0 bases at J; junction bases unmatched: 12. CDR1 and CDR2 from the germline V gene are SNHLY and FYNNEI. The CDR3 loop reads CASSETLGTSGDAAKNIQYF. The CDR3 DNA follows: TGTGCCAGCAGTGAAACTTTGGGGACTAGCGGTGATGCAGCCAAAAACATTCAGTACTTC.

The chain links TRBV7-8 to TRBJ2-5, with 7 bases that match TRBD1. J gave up 5 bases and V 6 bases, and 3 bases lay outside the gene matches. Germline V gives CDR1 SGHVS, CDR2 FQNEAQ. The CDR3 extends over 12 amino acids. In DNA form, the CDR3 reads TGTGCCAGCAGGACCAGGGGGGAGACCCAGTACTTC. Translation gives CASRTRGETQYF.

The chain recombines TRBV5-5 with TRBJ1-4, with no clear D. Germline CDR1 and CDR2: SGHKS and YYEKEE (reference sequence). The V end was cut by 5 bases, the J end by 8 bases, with 13 bases between. This CDR3 is built from 13 residues. This CDR3 reads CASSVLTIEKLFF. The CDR3 coding sequence is TGTGCCAGCAGTGTTCTTACTATAGAAAAACTGTTTTTT.

This chain joins TRBV9 and TRBJ2-7; 9 bases align to TRBD2. V gave up 5 bases and J gave up 3 bases; unmatched junction bases: 6. The germline gives CDR1 SGDLS, CDR2 YYNGEE. This CDR3 has 14 amino acids. The CDR3 bases are TGTGCCAGCAGTACCAGCGGGAGGAACTACGAGCAGTACTTC. This gives the protein CASSTSGRNYEQYF. The entire variable domain, with the rest obtained from reference TRBV9 and TRBJ2-7, is as follows: DSGVTQTPKHLITATGQRVTLRCSPRSGDLSVYWYQQSLDQGLQFLIQYYNGEERAKGNILERFSAQQFPDLHSELNLSSLELGDSALYFCASSTSGRNYEQYFGPGTRLTVT.

As concerns this clone: Other DNA sequences in this specimen translate into the identical CDR3. The V call is TRBV28, the J call TRBJ1-5; 7 bases are shared with TRBD1. This CDR3 has 14 residues. Trimming cost V 6 bases and J 1 base; bases outside gene matches: 3. CDR1 is MDHEN, CDR2 SYDVKM, per germline. CDR3 nucleotide sequence: TGTGCCAGCAGGCGACAGGGAAGCAATCAGCCCCAGCATTTT. Residues: CASRRQGSNQPQHF.

V gene TRBV4-1 combines with J gene TRBJ2-7; 7 bases map to TRBD2. Trimming at V came to 0 bases and at J to 4 bases, leaving 12 bases not matched to a gene. CDR1 and CDR2 from the germline V gene are MGHRA and YSYEKL. The CDR3 has 17 amino acids. In DNA, the CDR3 is TGCGCCAGCAGCCAAGATGCGGAACTAGCGCCCACTTACGAGCAGTACTTC. Translating it yields CASSQDAELAPTYEQYF.

The rearrangement uses TRBV29-1 and TRBJ2-2; the D is unclear. There are 13 residues in the CDR3. Germline V gene data show CDR1 as SQVTM and CDR2 as ANQGSEA. The germline V and J ends were trimmed by 0 bases and 1 base, with 3 bases remaining between them. The CDR3 loop is CSVEDGNTGELFF. The CDR3 DNA sequence: TGCAGCGTTGAAGATGGGAACACCGGGGAGCTGTTTTTT.

About this clone itself: Other DNA sequences from this sample encode an identical CDR3 as well. The chain joins TRBV27 to TRBJ2-7; D remains unclear. V was clipped by 2 bases and J by 3 bases, with 8 bases between them. The CDR3 is 13 amino acids. From germline, CDR1 is MNHEY and CDR2 SMNVEV (reference sequence). CDR3 sequence reads: CASSLGLSYEQYF. In DNA form, the CDR3 reads TGTGCCAGCAGTTTAGGGTTGAGCTACGAGCAGTACTTC.

V gene TRBV29-1 combines with J gene TRBJ2-7; TRBD1 might be the D (6 bases). Trimming stripped 4 bases from V and 2 bases from J, with 12 bases between. Germline loops: CDR1 SQVTM, CDR2 ANQGSEA. The CDR3 length is 13 residues. The CDR3 reads CSVVRDNTYEQYF. In DNA, the CDR3 is TGCAGCGTTGTGAGGGACAATACCTACGAGCAGTACTTC.

The chain links TRBV29-1 to TRBJ2-1; the D is unclear. The V end was cut by 5 bases, the J end by 0 bases, with 11 bases between. Per the germline V gene, CDR1 is SQVTM and CDR2 is ANQGSEA. The CDR3 spans 14 residues. The CDR3 is CSVLGKASYNEQFF. Written as DNA, the CDR3 is TGCAGCGTTTTAGGGAAAGCCTCCTACAATGAGCAGTTCTTC.

CDR3 in amino acids: CASSSGTGLDLYGYTF. The DNA of the CDR3 is TGCGCCAGCAGTTCTGGGACAGGCCTCGACCTCTATGGCTACACCTTC. This rearrangement joins TRBV5-1 to TRBJ1-2, with 8 positions matching TRBD1. Germline CDR1 is SGHRS and CDR2 is YFSETQ. The J segment lost 4 bases and the V segment lost 5 bases, leaving 13 bases of the junction unmatched. The CDR3 spans 16 residues.

CDR3 amino acids: CASSSRTGETYTDTQYF. The CDR3 nucleotides read TGCGCCAGCAGCTCGCGGACAGGAGAAACTTACACAGATACGCAGTATTTT. The chain recombines TRBV5-1 with TRBJ2-3; TRBD1 matches 7 bases. The ends lost 3 bases at V and 2 bases at J; junction bases unmatched: 12. Germline CDR1 and CDR2: SGHRS and YFSETQ. CDR3 length: 17 amino acids.

The V gene is TRBV19, the J gene TRBJ2-3; D is perhaps TRBD2 (6 bases). With 3 bases removed from V and 1 base from J, the gap between germline ends came to 11 bases. CDR3 length: 15 residues. Germline CDR1 LNHDA, CDR2 SQIVND (reference sequence). CDR3 sequence reads: CASSIYPGGTDTQYF. The CDR3 region has the DNA TGTGCCAGTAGTATTTATCCGGGGGGCACAGATACGCAGTATTTT.

V usage is TRBV19 and J usage is TRBJ1-5; no clear D. Trimming took 1 base from V and 10 from J, leaving 8 bases between them. Germline lookup yields CDR1 LNHDA and CDR2 SQIVND (reference sequence). CDR3 length: 12 amino acids. The CDR3 loop is CASSIAGVPQHF. CDR3 in DNA: TGTGCCAGTAGTATAGCTGGGGTTCCCCAGCATTTT.

This sequence joins TRBV7-8 and TRBJ2-1; TRBD1 aligns across 10 bases. The germline V gene has CDR1 SGHVS and CDR2 FQNEAQ. The CDR3 is 14 residues long. Trimming removed 5 bases from V and 7 bases from J; junction bases left unmatched: 5. CDR3 in amino acids: CASSRQGAPNEQFF. The CDR3 DNA reads as TGTGCCAGCAGCCGACAGGGGGCGCCGAATGAGCAGTTCTTC.

This chain uses TRBV7-8 with TRBJ1-5; TRBD1 matches 7 bases. This CDR3 is 17 amino acids long. Losses at the gene ends were 8 bases for V and 3 bases for J; bases not matched to a gene: 16. Germline V gives CDR1 SGHVS, CDR2 FQNEAQ. CDR3 loop: CASGGSGAGGPNQPQHF. DNA of the CDR3: TGTGCCAGCGGTGGAAGTGGGGCAGGGGGTCCCAATCAGCCCCAGCATTTT.

This chain connects TRBV4-3 to TRBJ2-7, with a possible D match to TRBD1 (5 bases). The CDR3 consists of 15 residues. Germline assignment: CDR1 LGHNA and CDR2 YSLEER. With 0 bases removed from V and 2 bases from J, the gap between germline ends came to 11 bases. The CDR3 coding sequence is TGCGCCAGCAGCCAAGATAGGACACAGCCCTACGAGCAGTACTTC. This codes for CASSQDRTQPYEQYF.

The gene calls are TRBV6-1 and TRBJ2-1; D is unresolved. Germline V CDR1 and CDR2: MNHNS, SASEGT. The length of the CDR3 is 11 residues. V was clipped by 3 bases and J by 15 bases, with 12 bases between them. The CDR3: CASSETRYRFF. In nucleotides, the CDR3 is TGTGCCAGCAGTGAGACCCGCTACAGGTTCTTC.

The rearrangement uses TRBV4-1 and TRBJ2-5; TRBD2 aligns across 7 bases. Trimming at V came to 0 bases and at J to 8 bases, leaving 9 bases not matched to a gene. The CDR3 is 15 amino acids. Germline CDR1 reads MGHRA; CDR2 reads YSYEKL. CDR3 amino acids: CASSQDRSGKGTQYF. The CDR3 nucleotides are TGCGCCAGCAGCCAAGATCGGAGCGGGAAGGGTACCCAGTACTTC.

The chain has TRBV2 and TRBJ1-2; TRBD1 matches 8 bases. Germline assignment: CDR1 SNHLY and CDR2 FYNNEI. After removal of 10 bases from V and 7 bases from J, the junction contained 2 bases not matched to a gene. This CDR3 contains 10 residues. The CDR3 spells CATDRGGYTF. The CDR3 coding sequence is TGTGCCACCGACAGGGGTGGCTACACCTTC.

This chain connects TRBV4-1 to TRBJ2-2; TRBD1 agrees at 7 bases. Germline V gene lookup returns CDR1 MGHRA and CDR2 YSYEKL. CDR3 size: 16 residues. V lost 2 bases to trimming and J lost 4 bases; unmatched junction nucleotides: 7. CDR3 loop: CASSQSWTGPTGELFF. CDR3 bases: TGCGCCAGCAGCCAATCGTGGACAGGACCCACCGGGGAGCTGTTTTTT.

The chain joins TRBV4-2 to TRBJ2-7, with unresolved D. Germline values: CDR1 LGHNA, CDR2 YNFKEQ. The CDR3 runs 12 residues. The V and J ends lost 0 bases and 5 bases respectively, with 5 bases between them. The CDR3 protein is CASSQESHEQYF. The CDR3 bases are TGTGCCAGCAGCCAAGAAAGCCACGAGCAGTACTTC.

The chain is built from TRBV27 and TRBJ1-5; TRBD1 agrees at 9 bases. In germline, CDR1 is MNHEY, CDR2 SMNVEV (reference sequence). J gave up 9 bases and V 5 bases, and 17 bases lay outside the gene matches. CDR3 length: 17 amino acids. In DNA form, the CDR3 reads TGTGCCAGCAGTCCAGCCGGGACAGGGTTTCCCCATACGCCCCAGCATTTT. Its protein product is CASSPAGTGFPHTPQHF.